The clone carrying this T cell receptor (beta chain) was observed once. This sample was included in a study of blood T cell repertoires in COVID-19. Germline V gene sequence: CDR1 SGDLS, CDR2 YYNGEE. V dropped 0 bases and J dropped 10 bases, with 14 bases sitting between them. There are 14 residues in the CDR3. Clones were read by immunoSEQ multiplex PCR, and TCRdb kept only the in-frame ones, dropping some. Of 150,000 to 200,000 clones in the sample, roughly 80% were seen once. The chain links TRBV9 to TRBJ2-1, with D perhaps matching TRBD2 (5 bases). The sequence derives from a woman between 35 and 50 years old with COVID-19, enrolled during active disease. Sequencing was carried out using peripheral blood. This chain's CDR3 is CASSVVTSSSEQFF. CDR3 sequence (DNA): TGTGCCAGCAGCGTAGTAACTAGTTCTTCGGAGCAGTTCTTC.